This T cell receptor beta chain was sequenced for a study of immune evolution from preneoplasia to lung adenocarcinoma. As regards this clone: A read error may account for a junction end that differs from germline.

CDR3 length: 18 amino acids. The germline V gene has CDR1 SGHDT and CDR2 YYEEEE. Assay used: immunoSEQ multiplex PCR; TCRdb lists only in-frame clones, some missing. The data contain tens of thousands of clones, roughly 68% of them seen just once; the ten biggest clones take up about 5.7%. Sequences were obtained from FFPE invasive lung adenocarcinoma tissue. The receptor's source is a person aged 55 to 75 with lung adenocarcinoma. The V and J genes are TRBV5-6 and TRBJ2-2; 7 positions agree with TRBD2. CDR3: CASSLVASGIINIGELFF. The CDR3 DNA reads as TGTGCCAGCAGCTTGGTGGCTAGCGGAATTATAAACATCGGGGAGCTGTTTTTT.